These 10 T cell receptor beta chains came from one sample sequenced in a study of cytomegalovirus exposure and HLA in healthy donors. Primers: 60 Vbeta forward and 13 Jbeta reverse. This table comes from immunoSEQ multiplex PCR, and its TCRdb copy is limited to in-frame clones, with some not included. The repertoire has 120,000 to 150,000 clones, around 79% of them found once; the top ten carry approximately 5.5%. Sequenced: PBMCs. The receptors stem from a man aged 25-40 years in good health and CMV-seropositive.

The V and J genes are TRBV4-3 and TRBJ1-1, with a possible D match to TRBD1 (5 bases). The CDR3 covers 14 residues. V was trimmed by 1 base and J by 1 base, leaving 7 bases between them. Germline assignment: CDR1 LGHNA and CDR2 YSLEER. The CDR3 DNA sequence: TGCGCCAGCAGCCAAGGGGGCGAGAACACTGAAGCTTTCTTT. Translating it yields CASSQGGENTEAFF.

The chain joins TRBV4-2 to TRBJ1-1, with D unresolved. V lost 4 bases, J lost 1 base, and 13 bases lay in between. The CDR3 covers 15 residues. CDR1 and CDR2 (germline): LGHNA, YNFKEQ. The CDR3 DNA reads as TGTGCCAGCAGCCTTGGCGGCAGCACGAACACTGAAGCTTTCTTT. Protein product: CASSLGGSTNTEAFF.

The rearrangement links TRBV19 to TRBJ1-4, with 8 nucleotides matching TRBD1. The CDR3 spans 15 residues. Germline V lookup: CDR1 LNHDA, CDR2 SQIVND (reference sequence). V dropped 5 bases and J dropped 2; count of bases not matched to a gene: 4. CDR3 region: CASSFQGATNEKLFF. The CDR3 bases are TGTGCCAGTAGTTTTCAGGGGGCTACTAATGAAAAACTGTTTTTT.

This clone was observed once. The chain combines TRBV6-5 with TRBJ1-4, with TRBD1 as a possible D gene (5 bases). This CDR3 is 14 amino acids long. Germline loops: CDR1 MNHEY, CDR2 SVGAGI. The V and J ends lost 8 bases and 3 bases respectively, with 13 bases between them. CDR3 nucleotides: TGTGCCAGCGCGTCAGGGATCTCTAATGAAAAACTGTTTTTT. Its translation is CASASGISNEKLFF.

The chain recombines TRBV19 with TRBJ2-5; maybe TRBD1 (6 bases). The germline CDR1 and CDR2 sequences are LNHDA and SQIVND (reference sequence). This CDR3 region has 15 residues. V lost 0 bases and J lost 5, with 13 bases in between. The CDR3, as DNA: TGTGCCAGTAGTATAGAAACAGGGATACGGGAGACCCAGTACTTC. Its protein is CASSIETGIRETQYF.

The rearrangement links TRBV27 to TRBJ2-1, with TRBD1 matching 9 bases. The V and J ends lost 3 bases and 8 bases, in that order; junction bases with no gene match: 8. From germline, CDR1 is MNHEY and CDR2 SMNVEV (reference sequence). This CDR3 spans 15 amino acids. CDR3 coding DNA: TGTGCCAGCAGTTTTCTCGGGACAGGGACCGATGAGCAGTTCTTC. It codes for CASSFLGTGTDEQFF.

Only one count was recorded for this clone. The chain links TRBV5-5 to TRBJ2-7, with TRBD2 matching over 12 bases. V trimming: 4 bases; J trimming: 2 bases; junction bases outside the gene matches: 7. Germline V CDR1 and CDR2: SGHKS, YYEKEE (reference sequence). This CDR3 is built from 16 residues. The CDR3 region has the DNA TGTGCCAGCAGCGTGTCCCTAGCGGGGGGGGCCTACGAGCAGTACTTC. This translates into CASSVSLAGGAYEQYF.

The rearrangement links TRBV4-3 to TRBJ2-2; D might be TRBD2 (5 bases). CDR1 and CDR2 from the germline V gene are LGHNA and YSLEER. The CDR3 runs 17 residues. Between the trimmed V and J ends, which lost 4 bases and 0 bases, there was a span of 15 bases. This chain's CDR3 is CASSPNNPGSNTGELFF. The DNA of the CDR3 is TGCGCCAGCAGCCCCAATAACCCGGGATCGAACACCGGGGAGCTGTTTTTT.

The chain uses TRBV4-1 and TRBJ2-7; 7 nucleotides align to TRBD1. Germline V gives CDR1 MGHRA, CDR2 YSYEKL. The CDR3 has 17 amino acids. The junction had 13 bases not matched to a gene; V was cut back by 3 bases and J by 2 bases. CDR3 in DNA: TGCGCCAGCAGCCACCGCCTTAAAAGGACAGGCCCCTACGAGCAGTACTTC. The encoded protein is CASSHRLKRTGPYEQYF.

The V and J genes are TRBV7-9 and TRBJ2-1; TRBD1 agrees at 9 bases. The CDR3 covers 18 residues. Germline loops: CDR1 SEHNR, CDR2 FQNEAQ (reference sequence). J gave up 4 bases and V 3 bases, and 13 bases lay outside the gene matches. CDR3: CASSFGGQGLLSYNEQFF. In DNA, the CDR3 is TGTGCCAGCAGCTTCGGGGGACAGGGTCTACTCTCATACAATGAGCAGTTCTTC.